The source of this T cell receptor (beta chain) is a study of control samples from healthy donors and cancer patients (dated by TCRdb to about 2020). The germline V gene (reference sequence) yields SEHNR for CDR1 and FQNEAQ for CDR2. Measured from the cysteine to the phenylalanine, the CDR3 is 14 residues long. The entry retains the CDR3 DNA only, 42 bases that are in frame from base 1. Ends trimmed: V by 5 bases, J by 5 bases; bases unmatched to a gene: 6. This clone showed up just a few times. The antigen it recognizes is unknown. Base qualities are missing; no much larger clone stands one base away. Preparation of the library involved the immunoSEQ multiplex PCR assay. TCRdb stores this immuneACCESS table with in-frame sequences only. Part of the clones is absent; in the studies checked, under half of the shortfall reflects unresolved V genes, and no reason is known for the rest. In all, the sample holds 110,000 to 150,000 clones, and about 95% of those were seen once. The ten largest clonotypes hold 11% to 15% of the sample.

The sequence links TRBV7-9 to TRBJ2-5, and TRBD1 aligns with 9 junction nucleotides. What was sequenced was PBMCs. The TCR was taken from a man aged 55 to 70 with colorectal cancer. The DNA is TGTGCCAGCAGCCACACAGGGGGCGGGGAGACCCAGTACTTC. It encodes CASSHTGGGETQYF. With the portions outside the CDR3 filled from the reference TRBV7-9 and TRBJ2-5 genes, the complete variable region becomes DTGVSQNPRHKITKRGQNVTFRCDPISEHNRLYWYRQTLGQGPEFLTYFQNEAQLEKSRLLSDRFSAERPKGSFSTLEIQRTEQGDSAMYLCASSHTGGGETQYFGPGTRLLVL.